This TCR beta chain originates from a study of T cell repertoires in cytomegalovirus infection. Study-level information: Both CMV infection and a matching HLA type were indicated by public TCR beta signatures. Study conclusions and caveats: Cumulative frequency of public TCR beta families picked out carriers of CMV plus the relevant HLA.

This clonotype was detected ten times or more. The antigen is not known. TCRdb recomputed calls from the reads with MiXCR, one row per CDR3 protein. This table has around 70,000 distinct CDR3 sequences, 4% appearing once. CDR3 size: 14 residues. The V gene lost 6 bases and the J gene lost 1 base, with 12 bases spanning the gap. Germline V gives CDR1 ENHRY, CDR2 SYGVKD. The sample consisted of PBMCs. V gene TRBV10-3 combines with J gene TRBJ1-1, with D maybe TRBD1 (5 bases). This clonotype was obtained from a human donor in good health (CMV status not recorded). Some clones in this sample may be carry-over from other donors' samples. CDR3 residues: CAIRSPGQNTEAFF. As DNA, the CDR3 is TGTGCCATCAGGAGCCCTGGACAGAACACTGAAGCTTTCTTT.